This T cell receptor beta chain was sequenced during a study of spatial heterogeneity in lung cancer. Study-wide points: Relative to follow-up, resection was when ubiquitous expanded tumor TCRs appeared more in blood.

Unique molecular identifiers, one per molecule, were present on every TCR cDNA molecule. TCRdb re-analysed the 5' RACE reads in MiXCR, keeping a single row per CDR3 protein. The table shows 40,000 to 45,000 distinct CDR3 sequences, with roughly 15% occurring only once. Stated time point: sample taken at primary tumor resection. The input material, whole RNA from tumor, nontumor lung or frozen PBMC, was sequenced unsorted. There were 72 donors, all of them untreated patients with early-stage non-small cell lung cancer. The CDR3 covers 15 residues. Germline V lookup: CDR1 WSHSY, CDR2 SAAADI. V shed 3 bases, J shed 4 bases, and the junction held 8 bases outside the gene matches. With regard to this clonotype: Its antigen is not identified.

This receptor was identified in a male donor with early-stage non-small cell lung cancer. This chain joins TRBV10-2 and TRBJ2-7, with 8 bases identical to TRBD1. The specimen comprised PBMCs, sampled at surgery. CDR3: CASSDGQGARYEQYF. In nucleotides, the CDR3 is TGCGCCAGCAGTGACGGACAGGGCGCCAGGTACGAGCAGTACTTC.